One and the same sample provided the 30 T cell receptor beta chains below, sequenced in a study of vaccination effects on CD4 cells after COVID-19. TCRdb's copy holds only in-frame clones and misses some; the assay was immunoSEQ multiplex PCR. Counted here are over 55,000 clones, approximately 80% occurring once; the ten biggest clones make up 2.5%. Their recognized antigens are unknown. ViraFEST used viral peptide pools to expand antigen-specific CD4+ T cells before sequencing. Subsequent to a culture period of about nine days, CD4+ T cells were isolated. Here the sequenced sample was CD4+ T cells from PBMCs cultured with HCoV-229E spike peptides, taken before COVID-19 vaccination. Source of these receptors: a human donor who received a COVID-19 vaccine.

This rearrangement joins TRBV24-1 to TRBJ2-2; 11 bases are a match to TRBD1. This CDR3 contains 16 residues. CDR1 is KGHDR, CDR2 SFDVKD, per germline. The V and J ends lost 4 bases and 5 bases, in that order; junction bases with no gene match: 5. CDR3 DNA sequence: TGTGCCACCAGTGACCCGGGACAGGGGGGAACCGGGGAGCTGTTTTTT. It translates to CATSDPGQGGTGELFF.

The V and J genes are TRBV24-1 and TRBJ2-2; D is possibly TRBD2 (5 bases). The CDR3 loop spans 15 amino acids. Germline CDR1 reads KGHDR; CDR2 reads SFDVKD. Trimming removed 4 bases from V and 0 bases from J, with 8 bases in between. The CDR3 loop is CATSERGSNTGELFF. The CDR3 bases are TGTGCCACCAGTGAAAGAGGGTCGAACACCGGGGAGCTGTTTTTT.

The CDR3 DNA is TGTGCCAGCAGCCCTCTCGGGGGCGGCACCCTACCGTACTATGGCTACACCTTC. Amino acid sequence: CASSPLGGGTLPYYGYTF. This chain uses TRBV5-6 with TRBJ1-2, with D perhaps matching TRBD1 (6 bases). V dropped 4 bases and J dropped 3 bases, with 25 bases sitting between them. CDR3 length: 18 amino acids. The germline V gene has CDR1 SGHDT and CDR2 YYEEEE. Using reference TRBV5-6 and TRBJ1-2 for the parts outside the CDR3, the full variable domain is DAGVTQSPTHLIKTRGQQVTLRCSPKSGHDTVSWYQQALGQGPQFIFQYYEEEERQRGNFPDRFSGHQFPNYSSELNVNALLLGDSALYLCASSPLGGGTLPYYGYTFGSGTRLTVV.

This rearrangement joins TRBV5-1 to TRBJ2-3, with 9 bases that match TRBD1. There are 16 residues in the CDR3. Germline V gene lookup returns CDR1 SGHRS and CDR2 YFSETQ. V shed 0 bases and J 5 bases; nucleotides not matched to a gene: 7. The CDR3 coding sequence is TGCGCCAGCAGCTTGGCCGGGACAGGGAGGGGAGATACGCAGTATTTT. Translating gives CASSLAGTGRGDTQYF. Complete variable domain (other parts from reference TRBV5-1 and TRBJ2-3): KAGVTQTPRYLIKTRGQQVTLSCSPISGHRSVSWYQQTPGQGLQFLFEYFSETQRNKGNFPGRFSGRQFSNSRSEMNVSTLELGDSALYLCASSLAGTGRGDTQYFGPGTRLTVL.

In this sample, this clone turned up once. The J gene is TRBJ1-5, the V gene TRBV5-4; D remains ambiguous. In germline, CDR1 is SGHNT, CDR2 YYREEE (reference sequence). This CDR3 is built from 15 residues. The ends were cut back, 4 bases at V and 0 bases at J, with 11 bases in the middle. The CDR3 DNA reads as TGTGCCAGCAGCCCCGGATCGGATAGCAATCAGCCCCAGCATTTT. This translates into CASSPGSDSNQPQHF.

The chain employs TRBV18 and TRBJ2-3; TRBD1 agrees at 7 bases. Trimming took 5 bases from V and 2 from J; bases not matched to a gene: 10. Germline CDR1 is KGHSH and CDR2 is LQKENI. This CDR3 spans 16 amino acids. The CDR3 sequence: CASSSDRDSATDTQYF. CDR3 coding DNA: TGTGCCAGCTCATCGGACCGGGACAGCGCCACAGATACGCAGTATTTT.

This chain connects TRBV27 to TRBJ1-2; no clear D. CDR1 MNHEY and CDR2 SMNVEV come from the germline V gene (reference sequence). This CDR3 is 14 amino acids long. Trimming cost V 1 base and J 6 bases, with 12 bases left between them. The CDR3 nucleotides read TGTGCCAGCAGTTTATATGGTGGCGCGGATGGCTACACCTTC. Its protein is CASSLYGGADGYTF.

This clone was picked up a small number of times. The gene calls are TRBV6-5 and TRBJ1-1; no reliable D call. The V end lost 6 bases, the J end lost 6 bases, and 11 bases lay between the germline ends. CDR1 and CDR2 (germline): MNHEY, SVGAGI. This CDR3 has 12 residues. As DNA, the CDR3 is TGTGCCAGCAGACGCGATCGGTCTGAAGCTTTCTTT. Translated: CASRRDRSEAFF.

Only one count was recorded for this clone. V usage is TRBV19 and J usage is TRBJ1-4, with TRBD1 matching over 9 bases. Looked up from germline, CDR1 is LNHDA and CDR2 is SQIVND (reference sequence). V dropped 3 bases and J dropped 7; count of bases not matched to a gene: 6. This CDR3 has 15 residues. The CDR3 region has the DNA TGTGCCAGTAGTATGGGGGACAGGGAAGCTGAAAAACTGTTTTTT. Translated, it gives CASSMGDREAEKLFF. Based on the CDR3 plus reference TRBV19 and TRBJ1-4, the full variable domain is DGGITQSPKYLFRKEGQNVTLSCEQNLNHDAMYWYRQDPGQGLRLIYYSQIVNDFQKGDIAEGYSVSREKKESFPLTVTSAQKNPTAFYLCASSMGDREAEKLFFGSGTQLSVL.

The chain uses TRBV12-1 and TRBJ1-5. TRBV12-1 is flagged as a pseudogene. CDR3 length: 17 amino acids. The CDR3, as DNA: TGTGCCAGCAGCTTTGAAAGGGACCGTTCCTTCAATCAGCCCCAGCATTTT. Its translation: CASSFERDRSFNQPQHF.

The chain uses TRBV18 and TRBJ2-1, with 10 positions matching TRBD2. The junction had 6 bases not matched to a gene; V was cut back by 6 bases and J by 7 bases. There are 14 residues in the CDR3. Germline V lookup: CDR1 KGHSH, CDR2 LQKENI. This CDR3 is CASSSGLAMNEQFF. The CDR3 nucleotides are TGTGCCAGCTCCTCGGGACTAGCGATGAATGAGCAGTTCTTC. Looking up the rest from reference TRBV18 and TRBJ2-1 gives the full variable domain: NAGVMQNPRHLVRRRGQEARLRCSPMKGHSHVYWYRQLPEEGLKFMVYLQKENIIDESGMPKERFSAEFPKEGPSILRIQQVVRGDSAAYFCASSSGLAMNEQFFGPGTRLTVL.

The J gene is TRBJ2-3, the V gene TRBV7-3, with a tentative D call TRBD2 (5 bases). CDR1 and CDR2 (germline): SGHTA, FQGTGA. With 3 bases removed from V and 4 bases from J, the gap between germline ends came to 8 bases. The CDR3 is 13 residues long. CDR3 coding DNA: TGTGCCAGCAGCTTTCGGGGAGCAGATACGCAGTATTTT. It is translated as CASSFRGADTQYF.

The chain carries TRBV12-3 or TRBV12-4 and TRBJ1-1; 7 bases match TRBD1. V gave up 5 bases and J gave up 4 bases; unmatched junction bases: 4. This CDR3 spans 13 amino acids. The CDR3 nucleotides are TGTGCCAGCAGTCAACAGGGGTTCACTGAAGCTTTCTTT. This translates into CASSQQGFTEAFF.

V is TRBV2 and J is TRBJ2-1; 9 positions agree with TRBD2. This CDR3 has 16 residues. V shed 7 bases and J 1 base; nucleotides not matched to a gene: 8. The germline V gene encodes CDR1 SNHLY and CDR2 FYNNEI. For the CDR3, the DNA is TGTGCCAGCACCATATTCGCGGGGGGGTCCTACAATGAGCAGTTCTTC. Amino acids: CASTIFAGGSYNEQFF.

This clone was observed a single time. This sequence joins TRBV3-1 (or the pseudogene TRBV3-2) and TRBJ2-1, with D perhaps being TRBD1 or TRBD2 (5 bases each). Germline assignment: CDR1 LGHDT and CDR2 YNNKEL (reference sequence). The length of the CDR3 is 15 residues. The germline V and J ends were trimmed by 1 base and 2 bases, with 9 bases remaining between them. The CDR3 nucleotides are TGTGCCAGCAGCCAAGGTGGGGGTGCCTACAATGAGCAGTTCTTC. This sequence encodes CASSQGGGAYNEQFF.

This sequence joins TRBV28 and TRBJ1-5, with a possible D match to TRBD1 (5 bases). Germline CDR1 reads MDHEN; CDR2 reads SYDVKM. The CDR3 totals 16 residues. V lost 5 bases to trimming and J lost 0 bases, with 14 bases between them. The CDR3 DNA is TGTGCCAGCAGTCCCTTGGGGCTCTATAGCAATCAGCCCCAGCATTTT. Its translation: CASSPLGLYSNQPQHF.

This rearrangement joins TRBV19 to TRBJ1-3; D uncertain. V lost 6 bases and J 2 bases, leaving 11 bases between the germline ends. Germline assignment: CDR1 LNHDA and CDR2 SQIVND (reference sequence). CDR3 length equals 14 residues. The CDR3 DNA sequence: TGTGCCAGTAGCCTTTCCGGTACTGGAAACACCATATATTTT. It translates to CASSLSGTGNTIYF.

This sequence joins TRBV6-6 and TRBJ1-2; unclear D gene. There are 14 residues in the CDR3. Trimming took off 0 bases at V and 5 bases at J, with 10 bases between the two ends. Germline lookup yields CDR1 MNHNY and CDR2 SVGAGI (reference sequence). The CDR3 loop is CASSYSNQEYGYTF. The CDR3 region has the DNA TGTGCCAGCAGTTACTCGAACCAGGAATATGGCTACACCTTC.

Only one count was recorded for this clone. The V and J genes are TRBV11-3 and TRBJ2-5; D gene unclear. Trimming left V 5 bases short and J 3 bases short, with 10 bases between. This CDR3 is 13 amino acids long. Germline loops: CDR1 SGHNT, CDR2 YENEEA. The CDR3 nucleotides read TGTGCCAGCAGCCTCCACAGAGAAGAGACCCAGTACTTC. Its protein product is CASSLHREETQYF.

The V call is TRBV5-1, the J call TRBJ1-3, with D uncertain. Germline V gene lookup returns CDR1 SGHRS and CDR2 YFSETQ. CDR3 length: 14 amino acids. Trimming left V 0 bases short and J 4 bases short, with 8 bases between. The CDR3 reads CASSLGAGGNTIYF. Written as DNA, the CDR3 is TGCGCCAGCAGCTTGGGGGCCGGAGGAAACACCATATATTTT. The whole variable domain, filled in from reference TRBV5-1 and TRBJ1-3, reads KAGVTQTPRYLIKTRGQQVTLSCSPISGHRSVSWYQQTPGQGLQFLFEYFSETQRNKGNFPGRFSGRQFSNSRSEMNVSTLELGDSALYLCASSLGAGGNTIYFGEGSWLTVV.

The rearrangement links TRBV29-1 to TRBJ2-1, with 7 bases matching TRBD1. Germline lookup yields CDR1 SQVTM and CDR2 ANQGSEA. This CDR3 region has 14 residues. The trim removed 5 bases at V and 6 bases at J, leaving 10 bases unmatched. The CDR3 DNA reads TGCAGCGTTCCCAACAGGTACAGGGGCAATGAGCAGTTCTTC. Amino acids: CSVPNRYRGNEQFF.

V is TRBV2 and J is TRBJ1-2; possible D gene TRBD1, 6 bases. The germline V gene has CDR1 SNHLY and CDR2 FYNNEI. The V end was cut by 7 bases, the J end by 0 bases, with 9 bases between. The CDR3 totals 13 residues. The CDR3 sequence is CASNRESNYGYTF. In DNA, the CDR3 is TGTGCCAGCAACAGGGAATCTAACTATGGCTACACCTTC.

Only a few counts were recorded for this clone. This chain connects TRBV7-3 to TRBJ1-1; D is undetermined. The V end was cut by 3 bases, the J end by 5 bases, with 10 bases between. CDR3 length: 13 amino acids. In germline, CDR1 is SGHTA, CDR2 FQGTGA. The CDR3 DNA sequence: TGTGCCAGCAGCTTGTCAAGGGAGACTGAAGCTTTCTTT. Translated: CASSLSRETEAFF. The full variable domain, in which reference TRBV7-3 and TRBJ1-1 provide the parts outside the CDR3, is GAGVSQTPSNKVTEKGKYVELRCDPISGHTALYWYRQSLGQGPEFLIYFQGTGAADDSGLPNDRFFAVRPEGSVSTLKIQRTERGDSAVYLCASSLSRETEAFFGQGTRLTVV.

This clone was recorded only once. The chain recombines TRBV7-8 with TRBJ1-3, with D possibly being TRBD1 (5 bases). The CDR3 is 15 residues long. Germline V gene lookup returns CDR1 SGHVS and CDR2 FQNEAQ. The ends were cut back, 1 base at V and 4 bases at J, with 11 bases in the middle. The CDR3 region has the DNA TGTGCCAGCAGCTTAGGGCTGGGACTGGGAAACACCATATATTTT. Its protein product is CASSLGLGLGNTIYF.

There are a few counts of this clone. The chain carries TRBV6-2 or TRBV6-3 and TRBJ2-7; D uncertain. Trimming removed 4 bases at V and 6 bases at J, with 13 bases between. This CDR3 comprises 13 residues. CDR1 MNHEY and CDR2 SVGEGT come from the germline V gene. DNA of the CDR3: TGTGCCAGCAGTTTCTTAAAAGGTGCCGAGCAGTACGTC. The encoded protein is CASSFLKGAEQYV.

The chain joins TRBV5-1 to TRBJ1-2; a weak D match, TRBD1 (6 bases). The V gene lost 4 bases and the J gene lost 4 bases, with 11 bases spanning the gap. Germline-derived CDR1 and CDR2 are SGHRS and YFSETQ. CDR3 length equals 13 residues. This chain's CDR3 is CASSAGAFYGYTF. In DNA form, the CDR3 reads TGCGCCAGCAGCGCAGGGGCTTTCTATGGCTACACCTTC.

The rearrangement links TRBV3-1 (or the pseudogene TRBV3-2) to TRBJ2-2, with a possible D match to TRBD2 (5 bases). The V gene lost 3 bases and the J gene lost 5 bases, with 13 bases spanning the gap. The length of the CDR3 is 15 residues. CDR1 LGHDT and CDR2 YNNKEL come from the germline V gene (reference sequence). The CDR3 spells CASSHLDRGTGELFF. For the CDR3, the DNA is TGTGCCAGCAGCCACCTCGACCGGGGAACCGGGGAGCTGTTTTTT.

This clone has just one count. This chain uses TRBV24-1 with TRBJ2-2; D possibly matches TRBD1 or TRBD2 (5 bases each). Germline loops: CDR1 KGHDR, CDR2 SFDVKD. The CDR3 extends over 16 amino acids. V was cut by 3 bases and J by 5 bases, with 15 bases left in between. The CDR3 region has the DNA TGTGCCACCAGTGATCGGACCGGGGCGATTACCGGGGAGCTGTTTTTT. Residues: CATSDRTGAITGELFF.

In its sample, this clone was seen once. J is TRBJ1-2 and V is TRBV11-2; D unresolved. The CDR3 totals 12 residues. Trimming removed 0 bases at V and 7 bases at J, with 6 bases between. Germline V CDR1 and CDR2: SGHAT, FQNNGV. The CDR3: CASSLEQSGYTF. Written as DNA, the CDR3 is TGTGCCAGCAGCTTAGAACAGTCTGGCTACACCTTC.

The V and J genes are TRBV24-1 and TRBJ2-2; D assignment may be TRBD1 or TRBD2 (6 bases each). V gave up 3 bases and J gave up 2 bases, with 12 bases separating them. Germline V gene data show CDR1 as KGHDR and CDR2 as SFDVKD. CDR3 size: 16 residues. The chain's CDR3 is CATSDNTGTNTGELFF. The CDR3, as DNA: TGTGCCACCAGTGATAACACAGGGACTAACACCGGGGAGCTGTTTTTT.